These 10 T cell receptor beta chains were sequenced from one sample in a study of vaccination effects on CD4 cells after COVID-19. Their antigens are not known. Before sequencing, viral peptide pools were used by the ViraFEST assay to expand antigen-specific CD4+ T cells. CD4+ T cell isolation took place after nine to eleven days of culture. Neither prior SARS-CoV-2 infection nor positive nucleocapsid antibodies were present in the vaccine recipients. TCRdb's table, derived via immunoSEQ multiplex PCR, lists solely in-frame clones and lacks some. The sample has 60,000 to 65,000 clones, 75% seen once. The sample in question was CD4+ T cells from PBMCs cultured with HCoV-OC43 spike peptides, obtained before COVID-19 vaccination. The subset: HCoV-OC43 spike overlapping peptide pool stimulation. The receptors derive from a human donor who received a COVID-19 vaccine.

This chain uses TRBV9 with TRBJ2-3; 11 bases map to TRBD2. V shed 1 base, J shed 0 bases, and the junction held 10 bases outside the gene matches. CDR3 length equals 19 residues. Germline V gene sequence: CDR1 SGDLS, CDR2 YYNGEE. The CDR3 sequence: CASSVSSIAGGPSTDTQYF. The CDR3 DNA sequence: TGTGCCAGCAGCGTATCATCAATAGCGGGGGGGCCGAGCACAGATACGCAGTATTTT.

V gene TRBV18 combines with J gene TRBJ1-5; 8 bases line up with TRBD1. CDR1 and CDR2 from the germline V gene are KGHSH and LQKENI. This CDR3 spans 15 amino acids. V shed 6 bases, J shed 9 bases, and the junction held 13 bases outside the gene matches. The CDR3 region is CASSPDRGLVAPQHF. The CDR3 bases are TGTGCCAGCTCCCCTGACAGGGGCCTAGTTGCGCCCCAGCATTTT.

This sequence joins TRBV4-3 and TRBJ2-5, with no clear D. The CDR3 totals 13 residues. Germline CDR1 and CDR2: LGHNA and YSLEER. V lost 1 base, J lost 7 bases, and 10 bases lay in between. The CDR3 region is CASSQGLGSTQYF. The DNA of the CDR3 is TGCGCCAGCAGCCAAGGGTTGGGGTCGACCCAGTACTTC.

This clone came up a few times. This rearrangement joins TRBV30 to TRBJ2-1, with 9 bases fitting TRBD1. With V trimmed by 6 bases and J by 4 bases, 10 bases remained unmatched. Germline CDR1 and CDR2: GTSNPN and SVGIG (reference sequence). This CDR3 is 15 amino acids long. The CDR3 DNA reads as TGTGCCTGCTCCCTTGGGACAGGGTCTTACAATGAGCAGTTCTTC. This encodes CACSLGTGSYNEQFF. The full variable domain, with the rest looked up from reference TRBV30 and TRBJ2-1, is SQTIHQWPATLVQPVGSPLSLECTVEGTSNPNLYWYRQAAGRGLQLLFYSVGIGQISSEVPQNLSASRPQDRQFILSSKKLLLSDSGFYLCACSLGTGSYNEQFFGPGTRLTVL.

The CDR3 DNA sequence: TGTGCCAGCAGTTACCTCGGACAGACTGAAGCTTTCTTT. Its translation is CASSYLGQTEAFF. The rearrangement links TRBV6-2 or TRBV6-3 to TRBJ1-1; the D gene is possibly TRBD1 (6 bases). The V and J ends lost 2 bases and 5 bases respectively, with 9 bases between them. This CDR3 has 13 amino acids. Germline CDR1 is MNHEY and CDR2 is SVGEGT.

CDR3 sequence: CASSLGPGYYNEQFF. CDR3 DNA sequence: TGTGCCAGCAGCTTAGGTCCAGGATACTACAATGAGCAGTTCTTC. The genes are TRBV7-6 and TRBJ2-1; D unresolved. Trimming cost V 1 base and J 3 bases, with 10 bases left between them. Germline assignment: CDR1 SGHVS and CDR2 FNYEAQ. The CDR3 runs 15 residues.

The rearrangement uses TRBV7-9 and TRBJ1-3; no definite D call. With 3 bases removed from V and 0 bases from J, the gap between germline ends came to 9 bases. This CDR3 has 15 amino acids. In germline, CDR1 is SEHNR, CDR2 FQNEAQ (reference sequence). The CDR3 sequence: CASSFQTVSGNTIYF. CDR3 bases: TGTGCCAGCAGCTTTCAGACTGTCTCTGGAAACACCATATATTTT.

This CDR3 reads CASSLVDTSGNTIYF. The CDR3 region has the DNA TGTGCCAGCAGCTTAGTTGACACTTCTGGAAACACCATATATTTT. The chain carries TRBV7-2 and TRBJ1-3; D gene unclear. Trimming shortened V by 1 base and J by 1 base, and 8 bases separated the two germline ends. Per the germline V gene, CDR1 is SGHTA and CDR2 is FQGNSA. The CDR3 loop spans 15 amino acids.

V usage is TRBV9 and J usage is TRBJ2-2; D is perhaps TRBD1 (6 bases). V lost 3 bases and J lost 1, with 7 bases in between. CDR3 length: 14 residues. CDR1 and CDR2 from the germline V gene are SGDLS and YYNGEE. The CDR3 protein is CASSATGNTGELFF. The CDR3, as DNA: TGTGCCAGCAGCGCGACAGGGAACACCGGGGAGCTGTTTTTT. The full variable domain, rest sourced from reference TRBV9 and TRBJ2-2, is DSGVTQTPKHLITATGQRVTLRCSPRSGDLSVYWYQQSLDQGLQFLIQYYNGEERAKGNILERFSAQQFPDLHSELNLSSLELGDSALYFCASSATGNTGELFFGEGSRLTVL.

The chain uses TRBV4-1 and TRBJ2-6, with unresolved D. Trimming cost V 1 base and J 1 base, with 8 bases left between them. The CDR3 is 16 residues long. Germline CDR1 is MGHRA and CDR2 is YSYEKL. The CDR3 region is CASSQAGSSGANVLTF. The CDR3 DNA sequence: TGCGCCAGCAGCCAAGCCGGGTCATCTGGGGCCAACGTCCTGACTTTC.